These 18 T cell receptor beta chains originate from one sample sequenced in a study of radiotherapy plus CTLA-4 blockade in lung cancer. The table came from immunoSEQ multiplex PCR; TCRdb's copy has only in-frame clones and leaves some out. In the table there are about 43,000 clones, about 67% of which are singletons. This specimen was peripheral blood, taken from a patient treated with radiotherapy plus ipilimumab. The receptors originated from a human donor with non-small cell lung cancer who had a partial response to radiotherapy plus ipilimumab.

The chain is built from TRBV7-2 and TRBJ2-5; tentatively, D is TRBD1 (7 bases). Germline V lookup: CDR1 SGHTA, CDR2 FQGNSA. V was pared by 5 bases and J by 5 bases, with 18 bases between. The CDR3 extends over 15 amino acids. The CDR3 region has the DNA TGTGCCAGCAGCCCAATCTCAGGGGGGACGGAGACCCAGTACTTC. The encoded protein is CASSPISGGTETQYF.

The V call is TRBV21-1, the J call TRBJ1-1; TRBD1 was called by the table and not checked on the DNA. TRBV21-1 corresponds to a pseudogene. The CDR3 spans 14 residues. The CDR3 nucleotides are TGTGCCAGCAAAGAGAGCAGGGTCAGCCCTGAAGCTTTCTTT. Its protein is CASKESRVSPEAFF.

Comments on this clone: Germline is not matched at one junction end, which may reflect a read error. Distinct nucleotide sequences in the sample also encode this CDR3. The V call is TRBV5-1, the J call TRBJ2-5; D is unclear. Germline CDR1 and CDR2: SGHRS and YFSETQ. The CDR3 totals 16 residues. CDR3: CASSLVLAGRQETQYF. The CDR3 DNA follows: TGCGCTAGCAGCTTGGTTCTTGCAGGCCGCCAAGAGACCCAGTACTTC.

The V call is TRBV30, the J call TRBJ2-1; 7 bases fit TRBD1. Per germline, CDR1 GTSNPN and CDR2 SVGIG (reference sequence). With V trimmed by 2 bases and J by 1 base, 5 bases remained unmatched. The CDR3 is 15 residues long. The CDR3 loop reads CAWSSGTASYNEQFF. The CDR3 DNA follows: TGTGCCTGGAGTTCCGGGACAGCATCCTACAATGAGCAGTTCTTC.

This clone is judged medium-sized. This rearrangement joins TRBV2 to TRBJ1-1, with D unclear. The germline CDR1 and CDR2 sequences are SNHLY and FYNNEI. V was clipped by 10 bases and J by 2 bases, with 14 bases between them. The CDR3 is 13 amino acids. CDR3 amino acids: CANPLTVNTEAFF. Written as DNA, the CDR3 is TGTGCCAACCCCCTAACAGTAAACACTGAAGCTTTCTTT.

The chain links TRBV6-6 to TRBJ1-1; D is unresolved. Trimming stripped 4 bases from V and 1 base from J, with 10 bases between. Germline CDR1 MNHNY, CDR2 SVGAGI (reference sequence). The length of the CDR3 is 14 residues. CDR3 coding DNA: TGTGCCAGCAGTTTGGCGGCGAGGAACACTGAAGCTTTCTTT. It specifies CASSLAARNTEAFF.

This clone turned up a few times. The CDR3 here is CASSLSGTGGRRGYTF. The DNA for the CDR3 is TGTGCCAGCAGTTTATCCGGGACAGGGGGCCGAAGAGGCTACACCTTC. The chain employs TRBV6-5 and TRBJ1-2, with 12 bases aligning to TRBD1. Germline V gene lookup returns CDR1 MNHEY and CDR2 SVGAGI. The V segment lost 4 bases and the J segment 8 bases; nucleotides outside the gene matches: 11. The CDR3 runs 16 residues.

V usage is TRBV6-1 and J usage is TRBJ2-1, with 9 bases aligning to TRBD2. The CDR3 is made up of 15 amino acids. Germline loops: CDR1 MNHNS, CDR2 SASEGT. Trimming removed 5 bases from V and 1 base from J; junction bases left unmatched: 3. The CDR3 DNA follows: TGTGCCAGCAGTCAAAGCGGGGGGTCCTACAATGAGCAGTTCTTC. Translating it yields CASSQSGGSYNEQFF.

The chain links TRBV27 to TRBJ1-1, with D tentatively TRBD1 (6 bases). Between the trimmed V and J ends, which lost 2 bases and 2 bases, there was a span of 9 bases. This CDR3 is 14 amino acids long. Germline V gene lookup returns CDR1 MNHEY and CDR2 SMNVEV (reference sequence). CDR3 residues: CASSLVTGNTEAFF. The CDR3 DNA is TGTGCCAGCAGTTTAGTGACAGGCAACACTGAAGCTTTCTTT.

The chain links TRBV6-1 to TRBJ1-2; 10 positions agree with TRBD1. The CDR3 is made up of 14 amino acids. Germline CDR1 reads MNHNS; CDR2 reads SASEGT. Unmatched junction bases numbered 5, after V lost 5 bases and J lost 5 bases. CDR3 bases: TGTGCCAGCAGTCGGACAGGGGGAGGGTATGGCTACACCTTC. Its translation: CASSRTGGGYGYTF.

The genes are TRBV28 and TRBJ2-7, with TRBD2 matching over 7 bases. Trimming removed 4 bases from V and 3 bases from J; junction bases left unmatched: 12. CDR3 length equals 16 residues. CDR1 is MDHEN and CDR2 is SYDVKM in the germline V gene. CDR3 DNA: TGTGCCAGCAGTTCAACTCTGGCTAGCGGCTTCTACGAGCAGTACTTC. It is translated as CASSSTLASGFYEQYF.

The chain joins TRBV7-6 to TRBJ2-7; the match to TRBD1 covers 7 bases. V lost 4 bases and J lost 6; bases outside the gene matches: 9. The CDR3 length is 14 residues. Germline V gene lookup returns CDR1 SGHVS and CDR2 FNYEAQ. CDR3 amino acids: CASSSHPQGIEQYF. Written as DNA, the CDR3 is TGTGCCAGCAGCTCCCATCCACAGGGGATCGAGCAGTACTTC.

This clone has just a few counts. The chain has TRBV7-3 and TRBJ2-3, with 7 nucleotides matching TRBD2. Per germline, CDR1 SGHTA and CDR2 FQGTGA. The V segment lost 4 bases and the J segment 0 bases; nucleotides outside the gene matches: 4. This CDR3 region has 15 residues. CDR3 loop: CASSSGTTSTDTQYF. The CDR3 DNA reads TGTGCCAGCAGCTCTGGGACTACTAGCACAGATACGCAGTATTTT.

The rearrangement links TRBV29-1 to TRBJ2-3, with D hard to call. CDR1 and CDR2 from the germline V gene are SQVTM and ANQGSEA. V shed 7 bases and J shed 4 bases, with 9 bases lying between them. The CDR3 contains 11 residues. The CDR3 DNA sequence: TGCAGCGCCCAGATTTCAGATACGCAGTATTTT. Protein sequence: CSAQISDTQYF.

This clone was detected a few times. The chain combines TRBV4-1 with TRBJ1-5; the match to TRBD1 covers 7 bases. J was trimmed by 8 bases and V by 2 bases; bases with no gene match: 0. The CDR3 consists of 12 residues. Germline V gene sequence: CDR1 MGHRA, CDR2 YSYEKL. The CDR3 loop reads CASSQQGEPQHF. DNA of the CDR3: TGCGCCAGCAGCCAACAGGGGGAGCCCCAGCATTTT.

V usage is TRBV7-8 and J usage is TRBJ2-5, with D possibly matching TRBD2 (6 bases). The CDR3 loop spans 14 amino acids. CDR1 and CDR2 from the germline V gene are SGHVS and FQNEAQ. The ends were cut back, 7 bases at V and 5 bases at J, with 17 bases in the middle. The chain's CDR3 is CASTLVTRRETQYF. CDR3 nucleotide sequence: TGTGCCAGCACCCTAGTGACTAGGAGGGAGACCCAGTACTTC.

The rearrangement uses TRBV6-1 and TRBJ2-3, with 7 bases lining up with TRBD2. The V and J ends lost 3 bases and 7 bases, in that order; junction bases with no gene match: 19. Germline CDR1 reads MNHNS; CDR2 reads SASEGT. The CDR3 contains 18 residues. DNA for the CDR3: TGTGCCAGCAGTGAGGGCCTGGAGGGGCTGGGGCGGGGGAATACGCAGTATTTT. Translation gives CASSEGLEGLGRGNTQYF.

The chain has TRBV19 and TRBJ2-4; TRBD1 matches at 8 bases. Germline V gives CDR1 LNHDA, CDR2 SQIVND (reference sequence). The CDR3 extends over 14 amino acids. Trimming cost V 2 bases and J 7 bases; bases outside gene matches: 4. The CDR3, as DNA: TGTGCCAGTAGTATACGGAGGACAGGGAACATTCAGTACTTC. Translating it yields CASSIRRTGNIQYF.